Each of the 21 T cell receptor beta chains below was sequenced from the same sample in a study of T cell repertoires in cytomegalovirus infection. TCRdb reprocessed the reads with MiXCR, giving one entry per CDR3 protein. The data hold 450,000 to 650,000 distinct CDR3 sequences, with roughly 29% observed a single time. Material for sequencing was PBMCs. These receptors came from a human donor in good health (CMV status not recorded). Some clones in this sample may be carry-over from other donors' samples.

This clonotype was observed a few times. The genes are TRBV7-1 and TRBJ2-3; 9 nucleotides match TRBD1. TRBV7-1 falls under the ORF class, with uncertain function. This CDR3 region has 14 residues. The trim removed 11 bases at V and 1 base at J, leaving 7 bases unmatched. The CDR3 loop reads CAHRRDRGTDTQYF. CDR3 DNA sequence: TGTGCCCATCGTAGGGACAGGGGCACAGATACGCAGTATTTT.

Of note for this clonotype: A much larger clone sits a single nucleotide away, making a read error possible. The genes are TRBV6-5 and TRBJ2-7; D might be TRBD1 (6 bases). Germline values: CDR1 MNHEY, CDR2 SVGAGI. The CDR3 runs 14 residues. V was clipped by 3 bases and J by 3 bases, with 12 bases between them. The CDR3 nucleotides read TGTGCCAGCAGTTATCTGGGGGCTCTCTACGAGCAGTACTTC. It is translated as CASSYLGALYEQYF.

The chain employs TRBV7-9 and TRBJ1-1, with TRBD1 identical over 7 bases. V was pared by 1 base and J by 6 bases, with 5 bases of the junction left unmatched. The germline V gene encodes CDR1 SEHNR and CDR2 FQNEAQ (reference sequence). The CDR3 sequence is 14 residues long. CDR3: CASSLDGTVSEAFF. The CDR3 nucleotides read TGTGCCAGCAGCTTAGACGGGACAGTCTCTGAAGCTTTCTTT.

The rearrangement links TRBV6-1 to TRBJ1-3; D gene ambiguous. Trimming pared 8 bases from V and 0 bases from J, leaving 5 bases between. Germline V CDR1 and CDR2: MNHNS, SASEGT. The CDR3 length is 12 residues. The CDR3 DNA follows: TGTGCCAGCGGAACCTCTGGAAACACCATATATTTT. Translating it yields CASGTSGNTIYF.

The chain joins TRBV12-5 to TRBJ1-1; D perhaps matches TRBD1 (5 bases). The germline CDR1 and CDR2 sequences are LGHNT and FRNRAP. V gave up 8 bases and J gave up 7 bases, with 17 bases separating them. CDR3 length: 13 amino acids. The CDR3 here is CASRGALPYEAFF. The CDR3 DNA reads TGTGCTAGTAGAGGGGCACTTCCATATGAAGCTTTCTTT.

CDR3 nucleotides: TGTGCCACCAGTGCGGGGCAAAGGGACACCGGGGAGCTGTTTTTT. This sequence encodes CATSAGQRDTGELFF. The chain joins TRBV24-1 to TRBJ2-2, with D perhaps TRBD1 or TRBD2 (5 bases each). Trimming stripped 5 bases from V and 3 bases from J, with 12 bases between. Germline values: CDR1 KGHDR, CDR2 SFDVKD. The CDR3 is 15 residues long.

The rearrangement links TRBV24-1 to TRBJ2-7; 9 bases match TRBD2. Germline-derived CDR1 and CDR2 are KGHDR and SFDVKD. V trimming: 9 bases; J trimming: 0 bases; junction bases outside the gene matches: 11. The CDR3 contains 16 residues. The CDR3 region has the DNA TGTGCCACCGGCACTCTAGCGGGGCAAGTCTCCTACGAGCAGTACGTC. Its translation is CATGTLAGQVSYEQYV.

This clonotype occurred many times. This CDR3 reads CASSLGVADTQYF. CDR3 nucleotides: TGTGCCAGCAGCTTAGGAGTCGCAGATACGCAGTATTTT. The gene calls are TRBV7-2 and TRBJ2-3; D is unclear. V lost 1 base and J lost 4, with 6 bases in between. Per the germline V gene, CDR1 is SGHTA and CDR2 is FQGNSA. This CDR3 is built from 13 residues.

There are a few counts of this clonotype. The chain employs TRBV27 and TRBJ2-1; 11 bases match TRBD2. Germline CDR1 reads MNHEY; CDR2 reads SMNVEV (reference sequence). After removal of 3 bases from V and 4 bases from J, the junction contained 8 bases not matched to a gene. The CDR3 contains 17 residues. The CDR3 loop is CASSFSGRAYAYNEQFF. As DNA, the CDR3 is TGTGCCAGCAGTTTTAGCGGGAGGGCCTACGCTTACAATGAGCAGTTCTTC.

Ten or more counts support this clonotype. This chain links TRBV7-8 with TRBJ2-1; the D is unclear. Germline V CDR1 and CDR2: SGHVS, FQNEAQ. Trimming stripped 3 bases from V and 4 bases from J, with 10 bases between. The CDR3 consists of 14 residues. The CDR3 DNA follows: TGTGCCAGCAGCTTCGATGGCAGTTACAATGAGCAGTTCTTC. It specifies CASSFDGSYNEQFF.

This clonotype has just a few counts. This chain uses TRBV7-8 with TRBJ2-2; 10 bases agree with TRBD2. Germline V gene data show CDR1 as SGHVS and CDR2 as FQNEAQ. This CDR3 spans 17 amino acids. V lost 5 bases, J lost 0 bases, and 6 bases stayed unmatched. The CDR3 region is CASSESAGGANTGELFF. DNA for the CDR3: TGTGCCAGCAGCGAATCAGCGGGAGGGGCGAACACCGGGGAGCTGTTTTTT.

This clonotype appeared a few times. The V and J genes are TRBV5-6 and TRBJ2-3; 7 bases map to TRBD1. Losses at the gene ends were 4 bases for V and 7 bases for J; bases not matched to a gene: 15. Per germline, CDR1 SGHDT and CDR2 YYEEEE. This CDR3 is 16 amino acids long. CDR3 loop: CASSLTGTVGAHTQYF. In nucleotides, the CDR3 is TGTGCCAGCAGCCTAACAGGGACAGTGGGCGCACATACGCAGTATTTT.

As regards this clonotype: This sequence may be a read error, since a much larger clone differs from it by one base. The chain recombines TRBV7-3 with TRBJ2-2; perhaps TRBD2 as D (7 bases). CDR1 is SGHTA and CDR2 is FQGTGA in the germline V gene. This CDR3 has 14 residues. CDR3 amino acids: CPSSLNREGRELFF. The CDR3 region has the DNA TGTCCCAGCAGCTTGAACAGGGAGGGCAGGGAGCTGTTTTTT.

Only a few counts were recorded for this clonotype. The V gene is TRBV12-3 or TRBV12-4, the J gene TRBJ2-1; D not certain. The CDR3 is 17 amino acids. V lost 3 bases and J 6 bases, leaving 21 bases between the germline ends. For the CDR3, the DNA is TGTGCCAGCAGTTTCCTTCTTGGTGGGTCCTTCCTCAATGAGCAGTTCTTC. Its protein is CASSFLLGGSFLNEQFF.

This clonotype was observed a handful of times. The rearrangement uses TRBV4-3 and TRBJ2-1; D may be TRBD2 (5 bases). V was trimmed by 0 bases and J by 5 bases, leaving 17 bases between them. Germline-derived CDR1 and CDR2 are LGHNA and YSLEER. The CDR3 sequence is 17 residues long. CDR3 in amino acids: CASSQDLKGGGNNEQFF. In nucleotides, the CDR3 is TGCGCCAGCAGCCAAGATCTGAAAGGAGGCGGTAACAATGAGCAGTTCTTC.

In DNA, the CDR3 is TGTGCCAGCAGCAGAGGACAGGGAATAGTGACAGATACGCAGTATTTT. This codes for CASSRGQGIVTDTQYF. This chain joins TRBV5-5 and TRBJ2-3; 8 nucleotides agree with TRBD1. Germline values: CDR1 SGHKS, CDR2 YYEKEE (reference sequence). The CDR3 extends over 16 amino acids. The ends lost 4 bases at V and 3 bases at J; junction bases unmatched: 10.

In this sample, this clonotype turned up a few times. This chain joins TRBV7-2 and TRBJ1-4, with TRBD1 identical over 9 bases. J lost 7 bases, V lost 5 bases, and 8 bases had no gene match. This CDR3 region has 15 residues. The V gene's germline CDR1 is SGHTA and CDR2 FQGNSA. CDR3 protein: CASSAPGTGLEKLFF. In DNA, the CDR3 is TGTGCCAGCAGCGCCCCCGGGACAGGGCTTGAAAAACTGTTTTTT.

This chain connects TRBV28 to TRBJ1-2, with TRBD1 matching over 7 bases. The germline V gene encodes CDR1 MDHEN and CDR2 SYDVKM. The V and J ends lost 5 bases and 4 bases, in that order; junction bases with no gene match: 16. The CDR3 is 17 residues long. CDR3 protein: CASSTDRAGLTVYGYTF. CDR3 nucleotides: TGTGCCAGCAGTACCGACAGGGCTGGGCTTACGGTCTATGGCTACACCTTC.

This clonotype was found once. The chain recombines TRBV19 with TRBJ1-1; possible D gene TRBD1, 6 bases. V gave up 1 base and J gave up 5 bases, with 17 bases separating them. This CDR3 is 16 amino acids long. Per the germline V gene, CDR1 is LNHDA and CDR2 is SQIVND (reference sequence). CDR3 in DNA: TGTGCCAGTAGTATAGGCTTTGGGGGGCCGGGAACTGAAGCTTTCTTT. This encodes CASSIGFGGPGTEAFF. Together with reference TRBV19 and TRBJ1-1, the CDR3 gives the full variable domain: DGGITQSPKYLFRKEGQNVTLSCEQNLNHDAMYWYRQDPGQGLRLIYYSQIVNDFQKGDIAEGYSVSREKKESFPLTVTSAQKNPTAFYLCASSIGFGGPGTEAFFGQGTRLTVV.

A word on this clonotype: At one end the junction does not follow the germline gene, possibly because of a read error. The gene calls are TRBV29-1 and TRBJ2-5, with D perhaps matching TRBD1 or TRBD2 (5 bases each). Per germline, CDR1 SQVTM and CDR2 ANQGSEA. The CDR3 is 15 residues long. The CDR3: CSVETSNVGGQAVNF. The CDR3 nucleotides are TGCAGCGTTGAAACGTCCAACGTTGGGGGTCAAGCGGTGAACTTC.

The chain recombines TRBV24-1 with TRBJ1-5; 7 bases are a match to TRBD1. The ends lost 7 bases at V and 5 bases at J; junction bases unmatched: 4. This CDR3 spans 13 amino acids. The germline gives CDR1 KGHDR, CDR2 SFDVKD. In DNA, the CDR3 is TGTGCCACCAGCCCCGACAGGGATCAGCCCCAGCATTTT. Translation: CATSPDRDQPQHF.